This entry lists 15 T cell receptor beta chains sequenced from one sample in a study of blood T cells in healthy people across ages. The use of a sample-barcoded 5' primer and a J-beta primer mix characterized a second PCR of roughly 6 to 11 cycles. TCRdb reprocessed the 5' RACE reads via MiXCR and lists one record per CDR3 protein. The profile shows about 730,000 distinct CDR3 sequences, 35% to 45% of them singletons. Input material: blood. The origin of the receptors is a woman aged 60-75 years in good health.

J is TRBJ2-4 and V is TRBV11-2; TRBD1 is a possible D gene (6 bases). The end of the DNA fits TRBJ2-7 better, so the J call may be wrong. CDR3 size: 10 residues. CDR1 is SGHAT, CDR2 FQNNGV, per germline. The CDR3 loop is CVKGDYEQYF. CDR3 nucleotides: TGTGTTAAGGGGGACTACGAGCAGTACTTC.

The chain has TRBV6-2 or TRBV6-3 and TRBJ1-5, with 12 bases matching TRBD1. The CDR3 is 14 amino acids. Germline CDR1 and CDR2: MNHEY and SVGEGT. J gave up 3 bases and V 8 bases, and 2 bases lay outside the gene matches. Written as DNA, the CDR3 is TGTGCCAGCTGGGACAGGGGGCACAATCAGCCCCAGCATTTT. This sequence encodes CASWDRGHNQPQHF.

The chain is built from TRBV7-2 and TRBJ2-1; D call uncertain. Trimming took 3 bases from V and 0 from J, leaving 15 bases between them. In germline, CDR1 is SGHTA, CDR2 FQGNSA. The CDR3 covers 17 residues. CDR3 nucleotides: TGTGCCAGCAGCTTGGCCCCGGTTGTGGGCTCCTACAATGAGCAGTTCTTC. Translated, it gives CASSLAPVVGSYNEQFF. Complete variable domain (other parts from reference TRBV7-2 and TRBJ2-1): GAGVSQSPSNKVTEKGKDVELRCDPISGHTALYWYRQSLGQGLEFLIYFQGNSAPDKSGLPSDRFSAERTGGSVSTLTIQRTQQEDSAVYLCASSLAPVVGSYNEQFFGPGTRLTVL.

In its sample, this clonotype was seen many times. The rearrangement uses TRBV14 and TRBJ2-7, with a tentative D call TRBD2 (5 bases). The germline CDR1 and CDR2 sequences are SGHDN and FVKESK. Between the trimmed V and J ends, which lost 6 bases and 2 bases, there was a span of 8 bases. This CDR3 has 12 residues. As DNA, the CDR3 is TGTGCCAGCAGTCCCGGGACCTACGAGCAGTACTTC. This translates into CASSPGTYEQYF.

The rearrangement links TRBV6-1 to TRBJ2-6; 8 nucleotides agree with TRBD2. Germline values: CDR1 MNHNS, CDR2 SASEGT. Germline trimming cut 6 bases from V and 0 bases from J; bases unmatched to any gene: 4. There are 16 residues in the CDR3. The CDR3 loop reads CASRSGGYSGANVLTF. The CDR3 nucleotides read TGTGCCAGCAGGAGCGGGGGTTACTCTGGGGCCAACGTCCTGACTTTC.

The rearrangement uses TRBV7-3 and TRBJ1-5, with a tentative D call TRBD1 (5 bases). The CDR3 runs 15 residues. Looked up from germline, CDR1 is SGHTA and CDR2 is FQGTGA. Trimming removed 2 bases from V and 6 bases from J, with 14 bases in between. The CDR3 protein is CASSLEGGAGQPQHF. Written as DNA, the CDR3 is TGTGCCAGCAGCTTAGAGGGAGGGGCGGGTCAGCCCCAGCATTTT.

The chain combines TRBV6-5 with TRBJ1-1, with unresolved D. There are 15 residues in the CDR3. V lost 0 bases and J 7 bases, leaving 15 bases between the germline ends. Germline V gene data show CDR1 as MNHEY and CDR2 as SVGAGI. The CDR3, as DNA: TGTGCCAGCAGTTACTCGATTCCCCATGGAATTGAAGCTTTCTTT. Translation gives CASSYSIPHGIEAFF.

The V gene is TRBV19, the J gene TRBJ1-1, with 9 positions matching TRBD1. This CDR3 has 15 residues. Germline lookup yields CDR1 LNHDA and CDR2 SQIVND (reference sequence). V lost 7 bases and J lost 5; bases outside the gene matches: 11. The CDR3 sequence: CASNSWDREGTEAFF. The CDR3, as DNA: TGTGCCAGTAACTCTTGGGACAGGGAGGGGACTGAAGCTTTCTTT.

Concerning this clonotype: At one boundary the junction diverges from the germline segment, which might be a read error. The chain links TRBV9 to TRBJ2-6, with 10 bases matching TRBD1. The germline V gene has CDR1 SGDLS and CDR2 YYNGEE. The CDR3 spans 15 residues. Here the CDR3 reads CASRGQGSGANALTF. The DNA of the CDR3 is TGTGCCAGCAGGGGACAGGGGAGTGGGGCCAACGCCCTGACTTTC.

This clonotype has ten or more counts. The V call is TRBV7-2, the J call TRBJ2-1, with 8 bases lining up with TRBD2. Germline V gene lookup returns CDR1 SGHTA and CDR2 FQGNSA. The CDR3 spans 16 residues. The ends lost 2 bases at V and 3 bases at J; junction bases unmatched: 6. For the CDR3, the DNA is TGTGCCAGCAGCTTAACGGGAGGGCGAAACTACAATGAGCAGTTCTTC. It is translated as CASSLTGGRNYNEQFF.

The chain uses TRBV13 and TRBJ2-4; TRBD1 might be the D (7 bases). The J call may be incorrect, as the DNA end agrees better with TRBJ2-7. The CDR3 totals 17 residues. CDR1 and CDR2 (germline): PRHDT, FYEKMQ (reference sequence). Written as DNA, the CDR3 is TGTGCCAGCAGCTTAGTAGGGAGGCAGGGGGGAATCTACGAGCAGTACTTC. Translating gives CASSLVGRQGGIYEQYF.

V and J are TRBV7-2 and TRBJ2-1, with 12 nucleotides matching TRBD1. The CDR3 is 16 residues long. Germline-derived CDR1 and CDR2 are SGHTA and FQGNSA. V lost 5 bases to trimming and J lost 10 bases; unmatched junction nucleotides: 12. This CDR3 is CASSLLPGQGAREQFF. The CDR3 nucleotides read TGTGCCAGCAGCCTCCTACCGGGACAGGGGGCTCGGGAGCAGTTCTTC.

The J gene is TRBJ2-5, the V gene TRBV5-1, with 10 positions matching TRBD2. The germline gives CDR1 SGHRS, CDR2 YFSETQ. V lost 3 bases, J lost 2 bases, and 13 bases stayed unmatched. This CDR3 comprises 18 residues. CDR3 protein: CASSSSGTSASLQETQYF. In DNA form, the CDR3 reads TGCGCCAGCAGCTCCTCCGGGACTAGCGCGTCCTTACAAGAGACCCAGTACTTC. Full variable domain (remainder filled in from reference TRBV5-1 and TRBJ2-5): KAGVTQTPRYLIKTRGQQVTLSCSPISGHRSVSWYQQTPGQGLQFLFEYFSETQRNKGNFPGRFSGRQFSNSRSEMNVSTLELGDSALYLCASSSSGTSASLQETQYFGPGTRLLVL.

This sequence joins TRBV29-1 and TRBJ2-1; no clear D. Germline values: CDR1 SQVTM, CDR2 ANQGSEA. Trimming cost V 4 bases and J 8 bases, with 12 bases left between them. CDR3 length: 12 amino acids. CDR3 nucleotide sequence: TGCAGCGTTGTTTGGGTTTTCGATGAGCAGTTCTTC. This translates into CSVVWVFDEQFF.

This clonotype has more than one count but fewer than ten. The rearrangement joins TRBV7-3 to TRBJ2-1, with 12 bases fitting TRBD1. This CDR3 region has 15 residues. Germline loops: CDR1 SGHTA, CDR2 FQGTGA. The V gene end was trimmed by 5 bases and the J gene end by 10 bases; junction bases not matched to a gene: 9. Here the CDR3 reads CASSLGQGAVFEQFF. The CDR3 DNA is TGTGCCAGCAGCCTGGGACAGGGGGCGGTTTTCGAGCAGTTCTTC.